This TCR beta chain was identified during a study of blood T cell repertoires in COVID-19. This table comes from immunoSEQ multiplex PCR, and its TCRdb copy is limited to in-frame clones, with some not included. Of approximately 69,000 clones listed, roughly 90% were seen once; the top ten hold 5.3%. CDR3 size: 17 residues. This clone was seen only a few times. The specimen was peripheral blood. This clonotype originated in a middle-aged man with acute or convalescent COVID-19. The gene calls are TRBV21-1 and TRBJ1-1; whether TRBD1, the table's D call, matches the DNA was not checked. TRBV21-1 is a listed pseudogene. CDR3 sequence reads: CASSKVRDRGPDTEAFF. The CDR3 nucleotides read TGTGCCAGCAGCAAAGTACGGGACAGGGGGCCGGACACTGAAGCTTTCTTT.